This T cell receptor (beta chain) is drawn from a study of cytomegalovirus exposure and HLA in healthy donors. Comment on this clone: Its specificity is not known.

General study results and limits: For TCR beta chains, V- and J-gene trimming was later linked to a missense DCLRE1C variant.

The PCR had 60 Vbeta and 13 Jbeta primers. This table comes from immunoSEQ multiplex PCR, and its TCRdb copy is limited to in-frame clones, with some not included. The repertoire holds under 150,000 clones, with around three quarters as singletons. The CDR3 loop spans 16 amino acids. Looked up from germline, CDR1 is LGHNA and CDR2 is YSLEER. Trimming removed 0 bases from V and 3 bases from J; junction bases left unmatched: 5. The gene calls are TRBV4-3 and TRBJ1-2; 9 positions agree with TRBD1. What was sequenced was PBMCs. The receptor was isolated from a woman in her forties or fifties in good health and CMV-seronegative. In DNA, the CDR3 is TGCGCCAGCAGCCAAGATACAGGGGGCGCTTACTATGGCTACACCTTC. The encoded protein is CASSQDTGGAYYGYTF.